This T cell receptor (beta chain) came from a study of blood T cell repertoires in COVID-19. Data came from immunoSEQ multiplex PCR; TCRdb stores just in-frame clones and leaves some out. The sample carries 150,000 to 200,000 clones, 90% recorded once. CDR1 is MNHNY, CDR2 SVGAGI, per germline (reference sequence). V dropped 6 bases and J dropped 1 base, with 15 bases sitting between them. The CDR3 runs 15 residues. Sequenced input: peripheral blood. The TCR was taken from a man between 60 and 70 years old with active or convalescent COVID-19. The chain recombines TRBV6-6 with TRBJ1-1, with D maybe TRBD1 (6 bases). The CDR3 sequence: CASSGRVTGNTEAFF. The CDR3 region has the DNA TGTGCCAGCAGCGGACGCGTGACAGGGAACACTGAAGCTTTCTTT.